This entry concerns a single T cell receptor beta chain. Its antigen target is currently unknown. No base-level quality is on record; no much larger clone is a single base apart. The sample is drawn from a study of shared clonotypes between healthy human individuals (TCRdb year 2020). Study-level background: The cohort included a few men and two women between 18 and 49 years of age. For each donor, CD4 naive and CD4 memory were each given three plates, CD8 naive was given two plates, and CD8 memory was given one plate. To estimate repertoire size and how much clonotype sharing occurs between individuals, the study deeply sequenced the blood TCR repertoires of roughly 5 healthy adults. Different laboratories and diverse techniques were used to prepare libraries and sequence TCR repertoires, to increase sequencing depth and limit assay-specific biases. Leukapheresis yielded between about 0.8 and 8.9 billion PBMCs per donor. The study at large found these results: Larger estimated clonotype richness was generally found for naive subsets than for memory subsets. Only blood was sampled, and tissue TCR repertoires likely differ from those in blood. Pairwise subsampling indicated that sequencing depth was expected to affect the degree of clonotype sharing among donors. Incomplete sequencing was indicated by rarefaction of sorted-subset datasets, despite the large sequencing depth. Around 5% of naive CD4, 3.5% of naive CD8, roughly 2.4% of memory CD4, and around 0.4% of memory CD8 clonotypes were shared across a few donors. Clonotypes shared by all four sorted-subset donors showed higher generation probabilities than non-shared clonotypes. The small number of donors limited the genetic and exposure-history diversity represented.

The donors were healthy, HIV-negative adults who had no recently reported acute infections or vaccinations. Only Caucasian adults living in Nashville, Tennessee, USA were represented among the donors. Magnetic negative selection was used to enrich CD4+ T cells, after which naive cells were positively selected on CD45RA and the negative fraction became the memory subset. After blood collection by leukapheresis, PBMCs were isolated using Ficoll-Histopaque density gradient centrifugation and then cryopreserved in the vapor phase of liquid nitrogen. Analytical flow cytometry was used to check the purity and quantity of every magnetically sorted T cell population. From each sorted fraction, genomic DNA was isolated and quantified by UV absorbance on a Nanodrop 2000c. Using the deep immunoSEQ assay, TCR CDR3 regions were amplified from genomic DNA by multiplex PCR. For each cell subset, the extracted genomic DNA was distributed evenly across all wells of several immunoSEQ 96-well plates, and each plate served as one replicate. Each replicate PCR for sorted subsets received roughly 0.2 ug genomic DNA, equal to around 32,000 T cell genomes. Purified libraries were quantified with a Qubit 3.0 fluorometer, sized on a Bioanalyzer 2100, and re-quantified with the KAPA Library Quantification kit. A separate single-read 150-cycle Illumina NextSeq 550 flow cell was used to sequence each immunoSEQ 96-well plate. The study's own analysis went as follows. Because the immunoSEQ output held only junctional sequences and lacked quality scores, the filtering could not match the filtering applied to full-length reads. Sequences were annotated with PyIR, a Python wrapper for IgBLAST v1.9, using IMGT germline references to assign V/J genes and CDR3. Reads were removed for weak V/J assignments (E-value above 1e-6), missing CDR3, stop codons, out-of-frame junctions, or ambiguous translated residues. V3J clonotypes were defined by identical inferred V gene, J gene, and CDR3 amino acid sequence. The percentage overlap between two repertoires was calculated by dividing the number of shared unique clonotypes by the size of the smaller repertoire. RTK rarefaction, the Chao1 estimator, and Recon v2.1 estimates of unobserved clonotypes were used to assess repertoire richness. Generation probabilities for all TCRbeta clonotypes obtained by the gDNA method from a handful of donors were computed using OLGA. TCRdb carries this immuneACCESS record with in-frame sequences only. Its versions omit some clonotypes, under half of them owing to an unresolved V gene in the studies checked, with the rest unexplained. V and J calls plus clone size are reproduced from that table; the DNA served to infer D and trimming. Here the sample has about 770,000 clones; around 77% occur a single time. About 1.8% of the sample lies in the top ten.

In the germline V gene, CDR1 corresponds to SQVTM and CDR2 to ANQGSEA. The CDR3 goes from the cysteine to the phenylalanine over 11 residues. The retained sequence is limited to the CDR3, 33 bases, with the frame set at the first base. Trimming costs V 5 bases and J 3 bases, and their ends lie 7 bases apart. The sequence is built from TRBV29-1 and TRBJ2-5, with the D gene call left open. The receptor was derived from a woman aged 25 to 39 in good health. The sample taken for sequencing was memory CD4+ T cells sorted from blood. What this sample's cell subset or site label stands for: CD45RA-negative fraction. The DNA is TGCAGCGTTCGCCAGAAAGAGACCCAGTACTTC. Its amino acids are CSVRQKETQYF.